This TCR beta chain is from a study of blood T cell repertoires in COVID-19. Looking at the study overall: Sites across the United States, Italy and Spain contributed samples from acute and convalescent COVID-19. Nucleic acid was either cDNA or gDNA, and it came from T cells, B-cell-depleted T cells, or PBMCs.

Authors' processing steps: Scientists estimated how many nucleated cells there were by amplifying reference gene primers. Method: immunoSEQ multiplex PCR; TCRdb's copy keeps in-frame clones and lacks some. The DNA was the basis for D and trimming; V, J and clone size are from that table. The sample yields 200,000 to 250,000 clones, more than 70% seen once. The CDR3 contains 11 residues. Germline V lookup: CDR1 MDHEN, CDR2 SYDVKM. The V gene is TRBV28, the J gene TRBJ2-2; D possibly corresponds to TRBD1 (6 bases). Material: peripheral blood. The sequence derives from a man aged 80 or over with acute or convalescent COVID-19. CDR3 DNA: TGTGCGGCAGGGGACACCGGGGAGCTGTTTTTT. It encodes CAAGDTGELFF.